This T cell receptor (beta chain) was sequenced in a study of blood T cell repertoires in COVID-19. Study as a whole: Sites in the United States, Italy and Spain provided acute and convalescent COVID-19 samples. PBMCs, B-cell-depleted T cells, or T cells were the source of the cDNA or gDNA that made up the material.

Using immunoSEQ multiplex PCR, the repertoire was profiled, and TCRdb retains in-frame clones only, with some absent. This sample has about 220,000 clones, with 84% found just once. The CDR3 spans 16 residues. Germline V lookup: CDR1 SEHNR, CDR2 FQNEAQ (reference sequence). The J segment lost 5 bases and the V segment lost 5 bases, leaving 14 bases of the junction unmatched. The TCR comes from a woman aged 55 to 70 who had recovered from COVID-19. The genes are TRBV7-9 and TRBJ2-7; 8 bases are shared with TRBD1. The material sequenced was peripheral blood. CDR3: CASSVDRVSILNEQYF. As DNA, the CDR3 is TGTGCCAGCAGCGTGGACAGGGTCTCAATTCTGAACGAGCAGTACTTC. Looking up the rest from reference TRBV7-9 and TRBJ2-7 gives the full variable domain: DTGVSQNPRHKITKRGQNVTFRCDPISEHNRLYWYRQTLGQGPEFLTYFQNEAQLEKSRLLSDRFSAERPKGSFSTLEIQRTEQGDSAMYLCASSVDRVSILNEQYFGPGTRLTVT.